This T cell receptor beta chain was profiled in a study of T cell repertoires in cytomegalovirus infection. Points from the study as a whole: Across the ex vivo response, the dominant clonotypes were HLA-C-restricted CMV-specific TCR beta clonotypes.

TCRdb analysed the reads with MiXCR anew, one entry per CDR3 protein. The data show over 450,000 distinct CDR3 sequences, around 11% seen once. A note on this clonotype: Its target is unknown.

The CDR3 is 17 residues long. Germline V gives CDR1 SQVTM, CDR2 ANQGSEA. V was pared by 1 base and J by 12 bases, with 28 bases between. The sequenced material came from PBMCs. V gene TRBV29-1 combines with J gene TRBJ2-1, with D perhaps given as TRBD1 or TRBD2 (5 bases each). The TCR sequence derives from a human donor in good health (CMV status not recorded). Some clones in this sample may be carry-over from other donors' samples. This CDR3 reads CSVEGTDRLLARGVQFF. Written as DNA, the CDR3 is TGCAGCGTTGAAGGGACCGACAGACTACTTGCAAGGGGAGTGCAGTTCTTC.